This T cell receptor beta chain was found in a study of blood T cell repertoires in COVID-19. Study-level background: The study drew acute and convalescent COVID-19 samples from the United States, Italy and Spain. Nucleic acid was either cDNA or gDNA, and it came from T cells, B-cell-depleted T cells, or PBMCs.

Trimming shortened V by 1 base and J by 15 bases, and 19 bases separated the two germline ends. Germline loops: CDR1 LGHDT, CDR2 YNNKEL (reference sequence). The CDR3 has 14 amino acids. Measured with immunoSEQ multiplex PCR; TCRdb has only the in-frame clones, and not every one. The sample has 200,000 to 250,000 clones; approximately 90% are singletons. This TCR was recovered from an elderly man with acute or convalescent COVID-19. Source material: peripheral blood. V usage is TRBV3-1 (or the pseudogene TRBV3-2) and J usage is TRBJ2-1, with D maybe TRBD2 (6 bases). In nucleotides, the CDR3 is TGTGCCAGCAGCCAAGGGGACTCCCGAGCGAAGCTGTTCTTC. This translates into CASSQGDSRAKLFF.